This is a list of T cell receptor beta chains from one sample in a study of T cells in tumors after PD-1 blockade. Only in-frame clones appear in the TCRdb table, and some are missing; sequencing was by immunoSEQ multiplex PCR. The data show 45,000 to 50,000 clones, with approximately 79% seen just once and 8.7% held by the top ten. Sequences were derived from PBMCs, sampled before anti-PD-1 therapy. The receptors derive from a human donor with advanced basal cell or squamous cell carcinoma (not recorded which). Both conserved end residues are trimmed from each CDR3. D genes are given only for firm matches. The listing skips clone size in some rows; elsewhere it reads once, few, many or a size class.

len,j_gene,d_gene,abundance,v_gene,CDR3aa
13,TRBJ2-7,-,once,TRBV28,ASRIGQSDSYEQY
13,TRBJ2-5,TRBD1,once,TRBV5-6,ASSGMTGGGETQY
12,TRBJ2-1,TRBD1,-,TRBV19,ASSNRQGLNEQF
13,TRBJ2-7,TRBD2,-,TRBV5-1,ASSLGRGVNYEQY
13,TRBJ2-3,-,-,TRBV11-3,ASSPQMGGTDTQY
11,TRBJ1-1,-,-,TRBV6-4,ASRAQGDTEAF
9,TRBJ2-7,-,-,TRBV28,AIANIYEQY
12,TRBJ2-1,TRBD2,once,TRBV7-9,ASSPGTSGNEQF
13,TRBJ2-7,-,few,TRBV28,ASSHTTAFSYEQY
12,TRBJ1-2,-,-,TRBV7-2,ASSLESTSWGYT
9,TRBJ2-7,-,-,TRBV20-1,SAVTGNEQY
12,TRBJ2-7,TRBD2,-,TRBV9,ASSVDGGLYEQY
10,TRBJ1-3,-,-,TRBV3-1/TRBV3-2,ASSQEGVVTY
12,TRBJ1-4,-,-,TRBV5-4,ASSFRGTNEKLF
12,TRBJ1-5,-,-,TRBV28,ASSLPGGQKPQH
10,TRBJ1-2,-,once,TRBV7-9,ASSLVEAAYT
14,TRBJ2-2,TRBD1,once,TRBV19,ASSLRDRVNTGELF
10,TRBJ2-5,-,once,TRBV29-1,SADSLQETQY
12,TRBJ1-1,-,-,TRBV6-5,ASRFRAPDTEAF
14,TRBJ2-2,-,-,TRBV10-1,ASSGAGTSFTGELF
13,TRBJ2-2,TRBD2,-,TRBV28,ASSWTSGGTGELF
13,TRBJ2-1,TRBD2,-,TRBV2,ASSPSGGSYNEQF
10,TRBJ2-3,-,-,TRBV5-4,ASSRATDTQY
13,TRBJ2-6,-,few,TRBV27,ASSLSPPGANVLT
11,TRBJ1-2,-,-,TRBV6-5,ASSYVRLYGYT
14,TRBJ1-6,-,-,TRBV7-8,ASSLAVGLDNSPLH
14,TRBJ2-2,-,-,TRBV7-3,ASSLRPDSNTGELF
14,TRBJ1-5,-,-,TRBV6-5,ASSYSLPYAGQPQH
14,TRBJ2-5,-,-,TRBV2,ASESSVGSSWETQY
10,TRBJ1-1,-,few,TRBV18,ASSPTNTEAF
14,TRBJ2-1,-,-,TRBV5-6,ASSPEGLGSYNEQF
15,TRBJ1-2,TRBD1,-,TRBV5-6,ASSLGQGARWDYGYT
14,TRBJ2-2,-,-,TRBV5-5,ASSPPGRVNTGELF
12,TRBJ1-1,-,-,TRBV5-1,ASSQDGLNTEAF
11,TRBJ2-1,TRBD1,-,TRBV6-5,ATSLGQGSEQF
11,TRBJ2-3,-,-,TRBV5-1,ASSSQGRDTQY
13,TRBJ2-1,TRBD1,-,TRBV7-9,ASSRTGTEDNEQF
14,TRBJ2-1,TRBD2,once,TRBV10-3,AISVTSGASYNEQF
14,TRBJ1-2,-,-,TRBV18,ASSPLVVDYNYGYT
13,TRBJ2-3,-,-,TRBV13,ASRRGSDGTDTQY
13,TRBJ1-5,TRBD1,-,TRBV28,ASSPEDRANQPQH
9,TRBJ2-3,-,-,TRBV2,ASSDSQAQY
17,TRBJ2-5,-,-,TRBV5-1,ASSLGGTLKPVWQETQY
13,TRBJ2-3,-,-,TRBV24-1,ATSDRTGNTDTQY
14,TRBJ2-1,TRBD1,-,TRBV5-8,ASSWAPGQGTNEQF
14,TRBJ2-1,-,-,TRBV9,ASSVSGGGWLDEQF
14,TRBJ2-7,TRBD2,once,TRBV11-3,ASSVGLAGGNYEQY
21,TRBJ1-5,TRBD1,-,TRBV30,AWRRGQGRPGGPRKNYNQPQH
13,TRBJ2-7,-,-,TRBV9,ASSVGVGLSPEQY
14,TRBJ2-7,TRBD2,-,TRBV6-1,ASSALAGGPRYEQY
13,TRBJ1-1,-,-,TRBV10-1,ASSEQSVGNTEAF
11,TRBJ1-2,TRBD1,-,TRBV6-1,ASSETDRLGYT
13,TRBJ1-2,-,-,TRBV5-5,ASSLTTGTRRGYT
11,TRBJ2-1,-,few,TRBV12-3/TRBV12-4,ASSRGTYNEQF
14,TRBJ2-3,TRBD2,-,TRBV7-9,ASSLASGGVTDTQY
12,TRBJ1-3,-,-,TRBV11-1,ASSSRGSGNTIY
12,TRBJ1-2,-,-,TRBV6-6,ASSYRGEYYGYT
15,TRBJ2-1,TRBD2,-,TRBV5-4,ASSLARRGAWYIEQF
12,TRBJ1-5,-,-,TRBV19,ASLDIYSNQPQH
14,TRBJ2-2,-,-,TRBV18,ASSLQHLSFGGELF